This T cell receptor beta chain is from a study of T cell changes during pregnancy in multiple sclerosis. Clones were sequenced by immunoSEQ multiplex PCR, and TCRdb holds only the in-frame ones, with some missing. This table has 75,000 to 95,000 clones, about 91% appearing once. V was clipped by 7 bases and J by 1 base, with 15 bases between them. Germline lookup yields CDR1 MDHEN and CDR2 SYDVKM. The CDR3 is 15 residues long. The origin of this receptor is a female donor in good health, enrolled as a control in a pregnancy study. This chain connects TRBV28 to TRBJ2-3; TRBD2 might be the D (7 bases). Here the sequenced sample was peripheral blood, taken in the first trimester of pregnancy. CDR3 residues: CASTLGGAGTDTQYF. The CDR3 DNA is TGTGCCAGCACCTTGGGGGGGGCAGGCACAGATACGCAGTATTTT.